Listed below are T cell receptor beta chains from one sample, sequenced in a study of blood T cell repertoires in COVID-19. Sequencing used immunoSEQ multiplex PCR; TCRdb keeps in-frame clones, though not all of them. The table records approximately 300,000 clones, around 92% of them present only once. The sample consisted of peripheral blood. The receptors originated from a man younger than 35 who had recovered from COVID-19. CDR3s leave out the opening cysteine and the closing phenylalanine or tryptophan. The D gene is left open where the match is weak.

j_gene	v_gene	d_gene	CDR3aa
TRBJ1-1	TRBV2	TRBD1	ASSQTGGRTEAF
TRBJ2-2	TRBV9	.	ASSVVGGNTGELF
TRBJ1-6	TRBV19	.	ASNAGISSYNSPLH
TRBJ2-5	TRBV7-6	TRBD2	ASSPRLAGSEGETQY
TRBJ2-2	TRBV27	TRBD1	ASTSDRGPPGELF
TRBJ1-5	TRBV7-2	TRBD1	ASSTTGGKYQPQH
TRBJ1-1	TRBV7-9	TRBD1	ASSRGQGLTEAF
TRBJ2-1	TRBV4-1	TRBD2	ASSQGLAGGPSTTEQF
TRBJ2-7	TRBV19	TRBD1	ASSSSTGLNPYEQY
TRBJ2-5	TRBV9	.	ASSVAPTQETQY
TRBJ2-7	TRBV3-1/TRBV3-2	.	ASSQAQGSEQY
TRBJ1-1	TRBV29-1	.	SVVGRGRAAEAF
TRBJ1-2	TRBV2	.	ASTLDGGTNYGYT
TRBJ1-1	TRBV9	TRBD1	ASSGGTVEAF
TRBJ2-7	TRBV10-3	TRBD1	AISGTGGLYEQY
TRBJ1-2	TRBV5-1	TRBD1	ASSSRTGLDYGYT
TRBJ1-5	TRBV4-1	.	ASSPAILDQPQH
TRBJ1-1	TRBV3-1/TRBV3-2	.	ASSRSGGEEAF
TRBJ2-3	TRBV7-2	.	ASSLGASTDTQY
TRBJ1-1	TRBV5-6	.	ASSPTGSDTEAF
TRBJ1-2	TRBV7-9	.	ASSLVGTTYGYT
TRBJ2-1	TRBV2	TRBD2	ASSGRGGSNEQF
TRBJ1-2	TRBV10-3	TRBD1	AISVQDRGLSGYT
TRBJ1-2	TRBV27	TRBD1	ASSPGQKYGYT
TRBJ2-7	TRBV19	TRBD1	ASSRQGSYEQY